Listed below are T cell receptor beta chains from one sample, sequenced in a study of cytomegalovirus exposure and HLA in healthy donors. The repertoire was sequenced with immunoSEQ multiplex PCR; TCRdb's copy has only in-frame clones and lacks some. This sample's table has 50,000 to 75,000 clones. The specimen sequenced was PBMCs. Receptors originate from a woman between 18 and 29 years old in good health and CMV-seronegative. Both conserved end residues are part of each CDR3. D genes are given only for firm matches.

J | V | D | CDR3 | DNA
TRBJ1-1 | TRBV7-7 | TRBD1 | CASSRISYTGTANTEAFF | TGTGCCAGCAGCCGAATTTCCTATACCGGGACAGCGAACACTGAAGCTTTCTTT
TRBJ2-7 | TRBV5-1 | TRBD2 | CASSLPSGRTYEQYF | TGCGCCAGCAGCTTGCCTAGCGGGAGAACGTACGAGCAGTACTTC
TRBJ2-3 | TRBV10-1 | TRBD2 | CAKTKGLAGGTDTQYF | TGCGCCAAAACAAAGGGACTAGCGGGAGGTACAGATACGCAGTATTTT
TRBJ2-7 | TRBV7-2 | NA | CASSLAAGTHEQSF | TGTGCCAGCAGCTTAGCTGCGGGAACCCACGAGCAGTCCTTC
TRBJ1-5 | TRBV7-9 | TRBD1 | CASSRQGDNQPQHF | TGTGCCAGCAGCCGGCAGGGGGATAATCAGCCCCAGCATTTT
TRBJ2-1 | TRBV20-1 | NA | CSASISNEQFF | TGCAGTGCTAGTATTTCCAATGAGCAGTTCTTC
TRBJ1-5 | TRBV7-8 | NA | CASSSLWGGVSNQPQHF | TGTGCCAGCAGCTCACTATGGGGCGGTGTTAGCAATCAGCCCCAGCATTTT
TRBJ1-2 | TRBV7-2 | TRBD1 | CASSPQTGTEGGYTF | TGTGCCAGCAGCCCTCAGACAGGGACCGAGGGGGGCTACACCTTC
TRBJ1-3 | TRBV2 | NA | CAWSLGRTGNTIYF | TGTGCCTGGTCCTTAGGACGGACAGGAAACACCATATATTTT
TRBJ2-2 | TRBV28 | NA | CASSHTTNTGELFF | TGTGCCAGCAGTCATACAACGAACACCGGGGAGCTGTTTTTT
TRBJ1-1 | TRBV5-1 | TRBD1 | CASSPRQGLSTEAFF | TGCGCCAGCAGCCCTCGACAGGGGTTGAGCACTGAAGCTTTCTTT
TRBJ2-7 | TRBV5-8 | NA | CASSLNGYEQYF | TGTGCCAGCAGCTTGAACGGTTACGAGCAGTACTTC
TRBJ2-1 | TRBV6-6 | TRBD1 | CASRPPGQGASNEQFF | TGTGCCAGCAGACCGCCGGGACAGGGGGCGAGTAATGAGCAGTTCTTC
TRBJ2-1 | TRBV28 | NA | CASSLMGLKARGNEQFF | TGTGCCAGCAGCCTTATGGGCCTTAAGGCCCGAGGGAATGAGCAGTTCTTC
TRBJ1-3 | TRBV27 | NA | CASGSTANPGNTIYF | TGTGCCAGCGGATCGACAGCGAACCCTGGAAACACCATATATTTT
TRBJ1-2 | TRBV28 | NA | CASSPTAYGIYGYTF | TGTGCCAGCAGTCCTACAGCTTACGGGATCTATGGCTACACCTTC